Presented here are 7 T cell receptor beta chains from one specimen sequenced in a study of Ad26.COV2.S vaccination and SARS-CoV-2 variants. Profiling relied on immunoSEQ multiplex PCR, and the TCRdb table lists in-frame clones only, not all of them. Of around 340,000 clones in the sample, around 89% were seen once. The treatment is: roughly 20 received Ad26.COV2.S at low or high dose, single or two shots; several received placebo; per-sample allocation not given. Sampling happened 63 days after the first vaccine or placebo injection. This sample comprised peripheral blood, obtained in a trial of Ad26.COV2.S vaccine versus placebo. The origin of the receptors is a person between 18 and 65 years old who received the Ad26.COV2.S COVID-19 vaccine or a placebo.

CDR3 DNA: TGTGCCAGCAGCCAATCCGGGACAGGGGCCGACGAGCAGTACTTC. It specifies CASSQSGTGADEQYF. The chain is built from TRBV3-1 (or the pseudogene TRBV3-2) and TRBJ2-7; 10 nucleotides agree with TRBD1. V trimming: 2 bases; J trimming: 5 bases; junction bases outside the gene matches: 6. This CDR3 comprises 15 residues. CDR1 LGHDT and CDR2 YNNKEL come from the germline V gene (reference sequence).

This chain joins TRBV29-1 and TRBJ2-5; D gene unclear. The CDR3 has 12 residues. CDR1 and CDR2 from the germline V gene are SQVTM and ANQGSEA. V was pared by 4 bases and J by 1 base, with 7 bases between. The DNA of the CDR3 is TGCAGCGTTGGACGGATCCAAGAGACCCAGTACTTC. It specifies CSVGRIQETQYF. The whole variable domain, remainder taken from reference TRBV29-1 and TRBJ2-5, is SAVISQKPSRDICQRGTSLTIQCQVDSQVTMMFWYRQQPGQSLTLIATANQGSEATYESGFVIDKFPISRPNLTFSTLTVSNMSPEDSSIYLCSVGRIQETQYFGPGTRLLVL.

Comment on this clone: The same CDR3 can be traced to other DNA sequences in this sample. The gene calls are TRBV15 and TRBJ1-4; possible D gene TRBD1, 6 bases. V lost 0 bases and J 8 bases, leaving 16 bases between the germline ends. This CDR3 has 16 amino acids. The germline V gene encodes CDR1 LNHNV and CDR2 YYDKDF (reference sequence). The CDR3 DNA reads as TGTGCCACCAGCAGAGATCCCCGGGGAGGGGGGGAAAAACTGTTTTTT. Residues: CATSRDPRGGGEKLFF.

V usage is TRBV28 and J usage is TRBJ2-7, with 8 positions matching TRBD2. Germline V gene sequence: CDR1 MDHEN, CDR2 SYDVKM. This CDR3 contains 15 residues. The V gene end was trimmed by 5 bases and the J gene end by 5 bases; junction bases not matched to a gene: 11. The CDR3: CASSPAGGRGHEQYF. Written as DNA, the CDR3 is TGTGCCAGCAGTCCCGCGGGGGGCCGTGGGCACGAGCAGTACTTC.

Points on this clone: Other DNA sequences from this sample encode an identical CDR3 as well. CDR3 loop: CASRDRATEAFF. The CDR3 nucleotides read TGTGCCAGCAGGGACAGGGCGACTGAAGCTTTCTTT. V is TRBV25-1 and J is TRBJ1-1, with TRBD1 matching over 8 bases. The CDR3 sequence is 12 residues long. The germline V gene has CDR1 MGHDK and CDR2 SYGVNS. V shed 6 bases and J 5 bases; nucleotides not matched to a gene: 2.

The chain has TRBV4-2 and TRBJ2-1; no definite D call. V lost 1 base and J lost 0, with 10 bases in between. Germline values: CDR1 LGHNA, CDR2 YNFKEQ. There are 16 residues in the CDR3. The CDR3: CASSQVEHSSYNEQFF. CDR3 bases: TGTGCCAGCAGCCAAGTTGAACACAGCTCCTACAATGAGCAGTTCTTC.

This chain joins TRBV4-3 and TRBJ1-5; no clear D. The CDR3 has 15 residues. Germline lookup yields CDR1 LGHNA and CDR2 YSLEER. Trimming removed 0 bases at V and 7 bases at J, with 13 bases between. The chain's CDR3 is CASSQEVMVGQPQHF. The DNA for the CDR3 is TGCGCCAGCAGCCAAGAAGTGATGGTTGGGCAGCCCCAGCATTTT.